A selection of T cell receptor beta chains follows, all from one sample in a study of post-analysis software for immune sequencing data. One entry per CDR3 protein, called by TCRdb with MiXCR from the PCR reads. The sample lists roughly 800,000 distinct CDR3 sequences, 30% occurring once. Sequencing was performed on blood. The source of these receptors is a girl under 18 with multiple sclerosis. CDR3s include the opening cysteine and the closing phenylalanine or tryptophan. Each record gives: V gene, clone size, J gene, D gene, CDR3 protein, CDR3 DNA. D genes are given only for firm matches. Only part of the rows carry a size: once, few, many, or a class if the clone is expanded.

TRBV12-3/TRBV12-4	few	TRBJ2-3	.	CASSLRGTDSTYF	TGTGCCAGCAGTTTACGCGGGACAGACTCCACGTATTTT
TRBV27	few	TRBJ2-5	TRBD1	CASSLFGTAQETQYF	TGTGCCAGCAGTTTATTCGGGACAGCACAAGAGACCCAGTACTTC
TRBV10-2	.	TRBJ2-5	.	CASRARVVQETQYF	TGCGCCAGCAGAGCGAGGGTAGTACAAGAGACCCAGTACTTC
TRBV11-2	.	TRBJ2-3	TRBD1	CASSLDHGDRGVSDTQYF	TGTGCCAGCAGCTTAGATCACGGGGACAGGGGTGTATCAGATACGCAGTATTTT
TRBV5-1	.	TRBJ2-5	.	CAAPRGSLIRETQYF	TGCGCCGCCCCCCGGGGCAGTCTAATTAGGGAGACCCAGTACTTC
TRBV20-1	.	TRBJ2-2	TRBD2	CSASGRAGAPGELFF	TGCAGTGCTAGCGGGAGGGCCGGGGCCCCCGGGGAGCTGTTTTTT
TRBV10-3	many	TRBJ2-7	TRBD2	CAISESGLAGGWYEQYF	TGTGCCATCAGTGAGTCGGGCCTAGCGGGAGGTTGGTACGAGCAGTACTTC
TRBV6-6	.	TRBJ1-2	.	CASAPGNYGYTF	TGTGCCAGCGCCCCAGGGAACTATGGCTACACCTTC
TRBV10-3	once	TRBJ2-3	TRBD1	CVTKGRDRGIQTDTQYF	TGTGTCACAAAAGGCCGGGACAGGGGTATTCAGACAGATACGCAGTATTTT
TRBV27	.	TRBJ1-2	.	CASWAGTMTNYGYTF	TGTGCCAGCTGGGCAGGGACAATGACTAACTATGGCTACACCTTC
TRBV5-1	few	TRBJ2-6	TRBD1	CASSLIWTGKISGANVLTF	TGCGCCAGCAGCTTAATATGGACAGGAAAAATCTCTGGGGCCAACGTCCTGACTTTC
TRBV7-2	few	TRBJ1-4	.	CASSTQGATNEKLFF	TGTGCCAGCAGCACACAGGGAGCAACTAATGAAAAACTGTTTTTT
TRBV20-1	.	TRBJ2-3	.	CSARDRIRKSTDTQYF	TGCAGTGCTAGAGATCGGATCCGGAAAAGCACAGATACGCAGTATTTT
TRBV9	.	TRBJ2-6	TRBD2	CASSVPSGSGANVLTF	TGTGCCAGCAGCGTACCAAGCGGGAGTGGGGCCAACGTCCTGACTTTC
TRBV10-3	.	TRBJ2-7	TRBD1	CAISRQGESSYEQYF	TGTGCCATCAGTCGACAGGGGGAAAGCTCCTACGAGCAGTACTTC
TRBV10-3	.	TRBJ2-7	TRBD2	CAISGGLVLPYEQYF	TGTGCCATCAGTGGGGGACTAGTGCTGCCCTACGAGCAGTACTTC
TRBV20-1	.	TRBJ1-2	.	CSAGPYGYTF	TGCAGTGCTGGTCCTTATGGCTACACCTTC
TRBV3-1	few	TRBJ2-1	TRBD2	CASSLGGSGGNINEQFF	TGTGCCAGCAGCCTCGGGGGTAGCGGGGGAAATATCAATGAGCAGTTCTTC
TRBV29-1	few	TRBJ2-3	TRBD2	CSAMTSGGTDAQYF	TGCAGCGCGATGACTAGCGGGGGGACCGATGCGCAGTATTTT
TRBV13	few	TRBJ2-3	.	CASSFTGGKDTQYF	TGTGCCAGCAGCTTCACTGGTGGGAAGGATACGCAGTATTTT
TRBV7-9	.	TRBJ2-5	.	CASSDKRMGGPEVQETQYF	TGTGCCAGCAGCGACAAGAGGATGGGGGGGCCTGAGGTCCAAGAGACCCAGTACTTC
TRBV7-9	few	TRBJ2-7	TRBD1	CASSRTGGGNEQYF	TGTGCCAGCAGCCGAACAGGGGGCGGCAACGAGCAGTACTTC
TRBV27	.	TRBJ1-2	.	CASSTSAPQGGYTF	TGTGCCAGCAGTACTTCCGCCCCTCAGGGGGGCTACACCTTC
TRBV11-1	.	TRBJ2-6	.	CASSFNSGANVLTF	TGTGCCAGCAGCTTCAACTCTGGGGCCAACGTCCTGACTTTC
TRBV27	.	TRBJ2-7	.	CASSWVGGDGEKYF	TGTGCCAGCAGTTGGGTTGGTGGGGACGGCGAGAAGTACTTC
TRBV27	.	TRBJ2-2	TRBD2	CASKLAGVAGELFF	TGTGCCAGCAAGCTAGCGGGAGTTGCCGGGGAGCTGTTTTTT
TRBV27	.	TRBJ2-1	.	CACSPHSDSGTYNEQFF	TGTGCCTGCAGTCCACATTCCGACAGCGGTACCTACAATGAGCAGTTCTTC
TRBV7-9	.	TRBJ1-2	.	CASSLVPYHGYTF	TGTGCCAGCAGCTTGGTTCCGTACCATGGCTACACCTTC
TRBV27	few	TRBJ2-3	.	CASSFGLGYTDTQYF	TGTGCCAGCAGTTTTGGTTTGGGCTACACAGATACGCAGTATTTT
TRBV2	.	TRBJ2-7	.	CASILGDSSYEQYF	TGTGCCAGCATTCTGGGAGACAGCTCCTACGAGCAGTACTTC
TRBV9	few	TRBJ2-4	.	CASSARGDPNIQYF	TGTGCCAGCAGCGCCCGAGGGGACCCAAACATTCAGTACTTC
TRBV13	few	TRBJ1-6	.	CASSLWGLGNSPLHF	TGTGCCAGCAGCTTATGGGGTTTAGGGAATTCACCCCTCCACTTT
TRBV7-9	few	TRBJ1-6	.	CASSLEARVSPLHF	TGTGCCAGCAGCTTAGAAGCTCGAGTGTCACCCCTCCACTTT
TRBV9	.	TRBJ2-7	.	CASSSRRGALHNEQYF	TGTGCCAGCAGCTCCCGCCGGGGTGCACTACACAATGAGCAGTACTTC
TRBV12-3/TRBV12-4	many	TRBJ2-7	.	CASTPRGVSEQYF	TGTGCCAGCACCCCTCGGGGCGTTAGCGAGCAGTACTTC
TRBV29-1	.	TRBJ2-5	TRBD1	CSVVGRDRQSGEQYF	TGCAGCGTTGTAGGTCGGGACAGACAGTCGGGTGAGCAGTACTTC
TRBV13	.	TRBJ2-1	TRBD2	CASSSEREGPHNEQFF	TGTGCCAGCAGCTCAGAGCGGGAGGGCCCCCACAATGAGCAGTTCTTC
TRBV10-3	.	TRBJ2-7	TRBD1	CAISDRTGSSYEQYF	TGTGCCATCAGTGATAGGACAGGAAGCTCCTACGAGCAGTACTTC
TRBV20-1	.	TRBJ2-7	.	CSAAPGTRLSYEQYF	TGCAGTGCTGCCCCCGGGACTCGCCTCTCCTACGAGCAGTACTTC
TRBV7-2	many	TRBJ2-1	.	CASSLVFEQFF	TGTGCCAGCAGCTTAGTATTTGAGCAGTTCTTC
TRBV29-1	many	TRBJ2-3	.	CSVDWGIRTDTQYF	TGCAGCGTTGATTGGGGGATTCGCACAGATACGCAGTATTTT
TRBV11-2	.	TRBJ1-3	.	CASSLDRGSDTIYF	TGTGCCAGCAGCTTAGATCGGGGGAGCGACACCATATATTTT
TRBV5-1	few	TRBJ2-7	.	CASSLVKGGSYEQYF	TGCGCCAGCAGCTTGGTCAAGGGTGGCTCCTACGAGCAGTACTTC
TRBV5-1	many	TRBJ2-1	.	CASRLGPSSYNEQFF	TGCGCCAGCAGGCTGGGACCAAGCTCCTACAATGAGCAGTTCTTC
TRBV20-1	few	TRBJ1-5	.	CSARFSVADHQPQHF	TGCAGTGCTAGGTTTTCGGTGGCAGACCATCAGCCCCAGCATTTT
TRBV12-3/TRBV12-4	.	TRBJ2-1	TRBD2	CASSFERESEQFF	TGTGCCAGCAGTTTCGAGCGGGAGAGTGAGCAGTTCTTC
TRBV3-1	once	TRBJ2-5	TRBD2	CASSSIAGGTQYF	TGTGCCAGCAGCTCAATAGCGGGGGGGACCCAGTACTTC
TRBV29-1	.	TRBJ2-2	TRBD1	CSAETGIYTGELFF	TGCAGCGCAGAGACAGGGATCTACACCGGGGAGCTGTTTTTT
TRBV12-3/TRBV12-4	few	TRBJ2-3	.	CASSFRASSSTDTQYF	TGTGCCAGCAGTTTTCGGGCCTCCAGCAGCACAGATACGCAGTATTTT
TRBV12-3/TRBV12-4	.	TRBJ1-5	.	CASRRILGQPQHF	TGTGCCAGCCGGCGGATCTTAGGGCAGCCCCAGCATTTT
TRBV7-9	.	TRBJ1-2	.	CATPVPGVYGYTF	TGTGCCACCCCTGTACCGGGCGTCTATGGCTACACCTTC
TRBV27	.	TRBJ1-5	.	CASSLDPLGQPQHF	TGTGCCAGCAGTTTAGACCCTCTGGGACAGCCCCAGCATTTT
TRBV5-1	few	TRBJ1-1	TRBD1	CASRLLDRERREAFF	TGCGCCAGCCGCCTACTCGACAGGGAACGCCGAGAAGCTTTCTTT
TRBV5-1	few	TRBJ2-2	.	CASSLIARTGELFF	TGCGCCAGCAGCTTGATAGCGAGGACCGGGGAGCTGTTTTTT
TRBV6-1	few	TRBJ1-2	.	CASSDVSPNYYGYTF	TGTGCCAGCAGCGACGTATCACCAAACTACTATGGCTACACCTTC
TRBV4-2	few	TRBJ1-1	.	CASSQDHEAFF	TGTGCCAGCAGCCAAGATCATGAAGCTTTCTTT
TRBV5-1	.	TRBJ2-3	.	CASSAGFSTDTQYF	TGCGCCAGCAGCGCCGGATTCAGCACAGATACGCAGTATTTT
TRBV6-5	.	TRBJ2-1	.	CASSLLGAWGAGNEQFF	TGTGCCAGCAGTCTACTGGGCGCGTGGGGGGCGGGAAATGAGCAGTTCTTC
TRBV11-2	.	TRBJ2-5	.	CASSPRGDRETQYF	TGTGCCAGCAGCCCTCGGGGGGACAGGGAGACCCAGTACTTC
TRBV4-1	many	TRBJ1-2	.	CASSEESGRSYGYTF	TGCGCCAGCAGCGAAGAGAGCGGGAGATCCTATGGCTACACCTTC